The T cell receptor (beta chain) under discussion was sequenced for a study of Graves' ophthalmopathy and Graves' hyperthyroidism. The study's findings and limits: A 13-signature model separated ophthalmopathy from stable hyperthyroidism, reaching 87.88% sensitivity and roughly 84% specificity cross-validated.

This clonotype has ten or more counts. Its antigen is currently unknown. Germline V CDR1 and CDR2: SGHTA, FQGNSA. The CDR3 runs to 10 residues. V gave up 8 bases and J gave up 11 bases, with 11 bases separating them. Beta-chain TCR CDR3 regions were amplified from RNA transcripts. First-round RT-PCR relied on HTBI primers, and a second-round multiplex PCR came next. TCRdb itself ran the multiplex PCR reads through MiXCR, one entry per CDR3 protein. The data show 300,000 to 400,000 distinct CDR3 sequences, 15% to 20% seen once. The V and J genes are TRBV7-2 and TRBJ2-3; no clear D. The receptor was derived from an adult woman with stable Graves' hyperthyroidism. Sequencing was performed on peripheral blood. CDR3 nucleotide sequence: TGTGCCAGCCCTAGAAGTGGGCAGTATTTT. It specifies CASPRSGQYF.